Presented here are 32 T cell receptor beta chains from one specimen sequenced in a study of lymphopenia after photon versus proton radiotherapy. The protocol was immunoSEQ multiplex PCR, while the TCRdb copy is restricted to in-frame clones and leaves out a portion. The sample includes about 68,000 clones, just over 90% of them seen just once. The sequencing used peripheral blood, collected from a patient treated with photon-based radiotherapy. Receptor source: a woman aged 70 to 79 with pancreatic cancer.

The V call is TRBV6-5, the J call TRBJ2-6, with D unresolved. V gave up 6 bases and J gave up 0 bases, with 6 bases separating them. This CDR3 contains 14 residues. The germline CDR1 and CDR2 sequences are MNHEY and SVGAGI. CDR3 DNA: TGTGCCAGCAGACAGAACTCTGGGGCCAACGTCCTGACTTTC. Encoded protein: CASRQNSGANVLTF.

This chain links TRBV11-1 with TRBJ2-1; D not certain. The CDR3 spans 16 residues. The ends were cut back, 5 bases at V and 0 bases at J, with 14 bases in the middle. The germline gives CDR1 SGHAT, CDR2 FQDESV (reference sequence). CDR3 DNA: TGTGCCAGCAGCAGAGGACGAGCACCCTCCTACAATGAGCAGTTCTTC. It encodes CASSRGRAPSYNEQFF.

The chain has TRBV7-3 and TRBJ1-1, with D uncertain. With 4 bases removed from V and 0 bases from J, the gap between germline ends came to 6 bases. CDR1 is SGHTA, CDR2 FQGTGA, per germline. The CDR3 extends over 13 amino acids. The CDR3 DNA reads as TGTGCCAGCAGCTCCTTGGTGAACACTGAAGCTTTCTTT. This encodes CASSSLVNTEAFF.

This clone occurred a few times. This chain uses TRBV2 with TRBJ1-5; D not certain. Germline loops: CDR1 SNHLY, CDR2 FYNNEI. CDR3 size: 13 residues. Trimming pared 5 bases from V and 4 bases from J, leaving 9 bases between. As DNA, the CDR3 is TGTGCCAGCAGTATACGGGCAAATCAGCCCCAGCATTTT. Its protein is CASSIRANQPQHF.

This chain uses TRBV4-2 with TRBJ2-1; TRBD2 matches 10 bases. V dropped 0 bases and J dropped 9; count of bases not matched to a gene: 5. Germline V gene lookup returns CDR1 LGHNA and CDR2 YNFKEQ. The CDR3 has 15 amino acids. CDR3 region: CASSQDTSGAAEQFF. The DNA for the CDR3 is TGTGCCAGCAGCCAAGATACTAGCGGGGCGGCTGAGCAGTTCTTC.

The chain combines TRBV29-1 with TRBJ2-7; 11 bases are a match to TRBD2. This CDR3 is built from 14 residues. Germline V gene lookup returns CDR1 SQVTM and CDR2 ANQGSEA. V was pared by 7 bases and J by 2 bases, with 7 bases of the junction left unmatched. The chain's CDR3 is CSGVLAGGPYEQYF. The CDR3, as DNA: TGCAGCGGCGTCCTAGCGGGAGGCCCCTACGAGCAGTACTTC.

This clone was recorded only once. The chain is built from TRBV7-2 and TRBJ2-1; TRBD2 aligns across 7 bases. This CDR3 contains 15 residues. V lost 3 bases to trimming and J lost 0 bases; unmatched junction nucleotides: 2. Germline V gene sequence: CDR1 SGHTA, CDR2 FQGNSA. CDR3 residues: CASSFGGSSYNEQFF. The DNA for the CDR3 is TGTGCCAGCAGCTTTGGCGGGAGCTCCTACAATGAGCAGTTCTTC.

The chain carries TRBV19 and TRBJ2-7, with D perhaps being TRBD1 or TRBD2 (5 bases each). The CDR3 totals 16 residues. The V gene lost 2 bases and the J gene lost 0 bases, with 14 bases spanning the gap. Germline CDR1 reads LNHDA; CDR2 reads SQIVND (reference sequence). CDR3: CASSISPGPSSYEQYF. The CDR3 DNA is TGTGCCAGTAGTATATCCCCGGGACCCAGCTCCTACGAGCAGTACTTC.

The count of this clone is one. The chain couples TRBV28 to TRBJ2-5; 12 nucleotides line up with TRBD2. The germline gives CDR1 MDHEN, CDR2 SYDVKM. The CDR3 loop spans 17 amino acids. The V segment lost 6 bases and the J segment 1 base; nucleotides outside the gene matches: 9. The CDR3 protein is CASSPAGTSGFQETQYF. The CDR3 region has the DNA TGTGCCAGCAGCCCCGCCGGGACTAGCGGGTTCCAAGAGACCCAGTACTTC.

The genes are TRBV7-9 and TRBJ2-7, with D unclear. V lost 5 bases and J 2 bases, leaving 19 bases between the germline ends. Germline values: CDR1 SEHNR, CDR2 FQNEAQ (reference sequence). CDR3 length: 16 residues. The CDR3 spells CASSPGLDLTPYEQYF. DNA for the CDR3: TGTGCCAGCAGCCCGGGTTTAGACCTAACACCCTACGAGCAGTACTTC.

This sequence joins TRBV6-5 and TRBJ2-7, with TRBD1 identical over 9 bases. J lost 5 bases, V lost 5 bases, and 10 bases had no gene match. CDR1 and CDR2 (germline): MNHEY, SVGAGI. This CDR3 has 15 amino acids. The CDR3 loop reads CASSTLQGAGHEQYF. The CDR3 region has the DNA TGTGCCAGCAGTACCCTACAGGGGGCCGGCCACGAGCAGTACTTC.

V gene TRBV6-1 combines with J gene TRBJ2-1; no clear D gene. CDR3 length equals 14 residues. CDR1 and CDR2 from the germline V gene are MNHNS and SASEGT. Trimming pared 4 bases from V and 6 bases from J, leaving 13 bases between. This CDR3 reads CASSGLGLGNEQFF. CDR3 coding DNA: TGTGCCAGCAGTGGTCTTGGGTTGGGCAATGAGCAGTTCTTC.

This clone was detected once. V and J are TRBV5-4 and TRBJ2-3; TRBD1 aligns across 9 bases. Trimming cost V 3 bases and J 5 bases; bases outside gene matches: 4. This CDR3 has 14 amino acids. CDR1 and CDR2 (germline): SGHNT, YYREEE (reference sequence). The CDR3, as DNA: TGTGCCAGCAGCTGGACAGGGGTAGGAGATACGCAGTATTTT. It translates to CASSWTGVGDTQYF.

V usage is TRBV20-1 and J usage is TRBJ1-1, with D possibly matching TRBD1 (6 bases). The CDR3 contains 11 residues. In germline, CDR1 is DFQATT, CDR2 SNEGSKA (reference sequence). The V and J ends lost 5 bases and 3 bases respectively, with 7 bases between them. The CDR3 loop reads CSAPGDTEAFF. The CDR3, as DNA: TGCAGTGCTCCAGGGGACACTGAAGCTTTCTTT.

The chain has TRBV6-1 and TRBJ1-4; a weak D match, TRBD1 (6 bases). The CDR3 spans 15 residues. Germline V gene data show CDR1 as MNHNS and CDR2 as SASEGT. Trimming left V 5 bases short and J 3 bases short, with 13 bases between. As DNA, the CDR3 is TGTGCCAGCAGTACCCAGGGGTTGCCTAATGAAAAACTGTTTTTT. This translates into CASSTQGLPNEKLFF.

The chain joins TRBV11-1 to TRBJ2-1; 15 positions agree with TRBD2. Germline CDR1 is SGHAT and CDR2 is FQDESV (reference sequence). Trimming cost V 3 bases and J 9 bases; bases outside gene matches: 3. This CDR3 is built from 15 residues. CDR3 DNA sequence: TGTGCCAGCAGCTTCGGACTAGCGGGAGGGGGTGAGCAGTTCTTC. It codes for CASSFGLAGGGEQFF.

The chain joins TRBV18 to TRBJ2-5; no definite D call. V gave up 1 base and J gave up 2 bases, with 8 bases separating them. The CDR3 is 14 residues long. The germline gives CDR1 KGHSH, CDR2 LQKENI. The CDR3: CASSPLPAQETQYF. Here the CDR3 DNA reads TGTGCCAGCTCACCACTGCCCGCACAAGAGACCCAGTACTTC. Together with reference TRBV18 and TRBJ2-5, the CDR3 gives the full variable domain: NAGVMQNPRHLVRRRGQEARLRCSPMKGHSHVYWYRQLPEEGLKFMVYLQKENIIDESGMPKERFSAEFPKEGPSILRIQQVVRGDSAAYFCASSPLPAQETQYFGPGTRLLVL.

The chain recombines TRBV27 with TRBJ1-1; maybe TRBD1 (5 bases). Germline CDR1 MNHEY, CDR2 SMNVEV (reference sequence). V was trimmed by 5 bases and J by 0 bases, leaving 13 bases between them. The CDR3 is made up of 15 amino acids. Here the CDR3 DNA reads TGTGCCAGCAGTCCAGCCAGGGATCTGAACACTGAAGCTTTCTTT. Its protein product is CASSPARDLNTEAFF.

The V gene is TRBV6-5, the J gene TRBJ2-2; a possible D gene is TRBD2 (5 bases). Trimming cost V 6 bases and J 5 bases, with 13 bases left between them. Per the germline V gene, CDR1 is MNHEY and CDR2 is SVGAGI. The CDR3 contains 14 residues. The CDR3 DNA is TGTGCCAGCAGGATAACTAGAGGGACCGGGGAGCTGTTTTTT. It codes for CASRITRGTGELFF.

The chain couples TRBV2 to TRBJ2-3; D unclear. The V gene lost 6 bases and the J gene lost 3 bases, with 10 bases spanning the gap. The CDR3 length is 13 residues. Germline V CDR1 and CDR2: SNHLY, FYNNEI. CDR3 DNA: TGTGCCAGCAGGTTTACCGGGACAGATACGCAGTATTTT. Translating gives CASRFTGTDTQYF.

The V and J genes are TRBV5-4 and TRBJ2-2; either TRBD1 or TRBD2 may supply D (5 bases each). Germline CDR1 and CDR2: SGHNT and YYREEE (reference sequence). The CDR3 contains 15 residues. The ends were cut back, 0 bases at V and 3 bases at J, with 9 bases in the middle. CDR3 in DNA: TGTGCCAGCAGCTTGGGAGGGACCTACACCGGGGAGCTGTTTTTT. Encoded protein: CASSLGGTYTGELFF.

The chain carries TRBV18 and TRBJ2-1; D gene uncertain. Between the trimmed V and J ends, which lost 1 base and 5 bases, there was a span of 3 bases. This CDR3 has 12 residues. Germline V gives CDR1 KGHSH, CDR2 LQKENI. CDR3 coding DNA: TGTGCCAGCTCACCACTGAACAATGAGCAGTTCTTC. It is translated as CASSPLNNEQFF.

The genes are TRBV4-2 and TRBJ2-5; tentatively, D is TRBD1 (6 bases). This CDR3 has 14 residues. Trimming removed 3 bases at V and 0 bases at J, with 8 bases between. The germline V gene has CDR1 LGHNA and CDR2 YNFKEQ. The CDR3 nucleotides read TGTGCCAGCAGCCATAACAGGGACCAAGAGACCCAGTACTTC. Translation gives CASSHNRDQETQYF.

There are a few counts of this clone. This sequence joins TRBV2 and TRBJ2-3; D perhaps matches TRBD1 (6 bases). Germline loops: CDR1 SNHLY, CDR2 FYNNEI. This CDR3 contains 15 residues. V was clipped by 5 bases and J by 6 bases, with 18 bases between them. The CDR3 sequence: CASSSGTQSSDTQYF. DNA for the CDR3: TGTGCCAGCAGTTCCGGGACACAAAGTTCGGATACGCAGTATTTT. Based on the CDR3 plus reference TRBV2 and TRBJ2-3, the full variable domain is EPEVTQTPSHQVTQMGQEVILRCVPISNHLYFYWYRQILGQKVEFLVSFYNNEISEKSEIFDDQFSVERPDGSNFTLKIRSTKLEDSAMYFCASSSGTQSSDTQYFGPGTRLTVL.

CDR3 in amino acids: CASSFSSGSYEQFF. The CDR3, as DNA: TGTGCCAGCAGCTTTTCTAGCGGGAGTTATGAGCAGTTCTTC. This sequence joins TRBV11-3 and TRBJ2-1, with 10 nucleotides matching TRBD2. In germline, CDR1 is SGHNT, CDR2 YENEEA. J gave up 8 bases and V 3 bases, and 4 bases lay outside the gene matches. The CDR3 is 14 residues long.

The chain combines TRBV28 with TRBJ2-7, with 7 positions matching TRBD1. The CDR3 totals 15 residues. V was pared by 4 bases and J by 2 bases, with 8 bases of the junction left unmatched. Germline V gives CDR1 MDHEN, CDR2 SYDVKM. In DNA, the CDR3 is TGTGCCAGCAGTTCACAGGGGCCCAAGGCCTACGAGCAGTACTTC. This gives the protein CASSSQGPKAYEQYF.

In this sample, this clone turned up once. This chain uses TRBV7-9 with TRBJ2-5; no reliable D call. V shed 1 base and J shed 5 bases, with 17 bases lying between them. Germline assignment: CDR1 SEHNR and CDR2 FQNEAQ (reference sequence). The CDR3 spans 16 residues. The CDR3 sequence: CASSLVGPWARETQYF. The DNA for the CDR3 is TGTGCCAGCAGCTTAGTTGGCCCTTGGGCACGGGAGACCCAGTACTTC. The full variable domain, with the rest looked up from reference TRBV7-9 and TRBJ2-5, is DTGVSQNPRHKITKRGQNVTFRCDPISEHNRLYWYRQTLGQGPEFLTYFQNEAQLEKSRLLSDRFSAERPKGSFSTLEIQRTEQGDSAMYLCASSLVGPWARETQYFGPGTRLLVL.

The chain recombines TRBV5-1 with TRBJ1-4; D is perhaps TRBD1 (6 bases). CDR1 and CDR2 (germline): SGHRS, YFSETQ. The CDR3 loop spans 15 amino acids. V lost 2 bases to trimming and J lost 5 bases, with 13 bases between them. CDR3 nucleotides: TGCGCCAGCAGCTTAACAGGGTCCGGGAATGAAAAACTGTTTTTT. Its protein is CASSLTGSGNEKLFF.

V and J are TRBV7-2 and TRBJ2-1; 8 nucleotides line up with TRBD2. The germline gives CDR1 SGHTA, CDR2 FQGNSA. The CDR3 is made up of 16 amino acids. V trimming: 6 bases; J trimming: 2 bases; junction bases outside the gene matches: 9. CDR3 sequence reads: CASSLASGSAYNEQFF. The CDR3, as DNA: TGTGCCAGCAGTCTAGCAAGCGGGAGCGCCTACAATGAGCAGTTCTTC.

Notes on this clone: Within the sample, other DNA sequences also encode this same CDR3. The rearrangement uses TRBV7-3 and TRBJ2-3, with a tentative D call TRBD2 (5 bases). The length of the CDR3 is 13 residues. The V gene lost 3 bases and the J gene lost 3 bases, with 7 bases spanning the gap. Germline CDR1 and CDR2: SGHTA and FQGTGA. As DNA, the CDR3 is TGTGCCAGCAGCTTCACTAGGACAGATACGCAGTATTTT. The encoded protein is CASSFTRTDTQYF. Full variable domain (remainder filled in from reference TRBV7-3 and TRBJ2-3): GAGVSQTPSNKVTEKGKYVELRCDPISGHTALYWYRQSLGQGPEFLIYFQGTGAADDSGLPNDRFFAVRPEGSVSTLKIQRTERGDSAVYLCASSFTRTDTQYFGPGTRLTVL.

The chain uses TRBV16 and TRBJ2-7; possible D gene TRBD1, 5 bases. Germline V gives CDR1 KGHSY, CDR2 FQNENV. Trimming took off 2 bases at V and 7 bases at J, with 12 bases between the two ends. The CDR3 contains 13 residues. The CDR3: CASSQTPGWEQYF. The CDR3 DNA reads TGTGCCAGCAGCCAAACCCCAGGGTGGGAGCAGTACTTC. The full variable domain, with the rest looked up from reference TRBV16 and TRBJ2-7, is GEEVAQTPKHLVRGEGQKAKLYCAPIKGHSYVFWYQQVLKNEFKFLISFQNENVFDETGMPKERFSAKCLPNSPCSLEIQATKLEDSAVYFCASSQTPGWEQYFGPGTRLTVT.

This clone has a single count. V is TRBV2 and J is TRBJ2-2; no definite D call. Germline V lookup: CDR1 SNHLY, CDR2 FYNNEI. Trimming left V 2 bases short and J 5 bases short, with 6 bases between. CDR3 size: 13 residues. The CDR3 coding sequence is TGTGCCAGCAGTGAACAGGCGACCGGGGAGCTGTTTTTT. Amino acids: CASSEQATGELFF.